This T cell receptor (beta chain) derives from a study of cytomegalovirus exposure and HLA in healthy donors. General study findings and limits: In a later analysis, a missense DCLRE1C variant was linked to TCR beta V- and J-gene trimming. The availability of immune exposure information extended only to CMV serostatus. The authors confirmed in vitro that a few CMV-associated chains were specific for CMV antigens.

The PCR ran on 60 Vbeta and 13 Jbeta primers. Profiling relied on immunoSEQ multiplex PCR, and the TCRdb table lists in-frame clones only, not all of them. The repertoire holds a few hundred thousand clones, with roughly 80% as singletons. Worth noting for this clone: Its antigen remains unidentified.

CDR1 is SEHNR, CDR2 FQNEAQ, per germline (reference sequence). The CDR3 loop spans 16 amino acids. Unmatched junction bases numbered 4, after V lost 0 bases and J lost 5 bases. The genes are TRBV7-9 and TRBJ2-1; 10 nucleotides match TRBD2. This sequence was found in a girl aged 2 to 9 in good health and CMV-seronegative. Specimen: PBMCs. The DNA of the CDR3 is TGTGCCAGCAGCTTAGCTCCGGGACTAGCGCACAATGAGCAGTTCTTC. Protein sequence: CASSLAPGLAHNEQFF.